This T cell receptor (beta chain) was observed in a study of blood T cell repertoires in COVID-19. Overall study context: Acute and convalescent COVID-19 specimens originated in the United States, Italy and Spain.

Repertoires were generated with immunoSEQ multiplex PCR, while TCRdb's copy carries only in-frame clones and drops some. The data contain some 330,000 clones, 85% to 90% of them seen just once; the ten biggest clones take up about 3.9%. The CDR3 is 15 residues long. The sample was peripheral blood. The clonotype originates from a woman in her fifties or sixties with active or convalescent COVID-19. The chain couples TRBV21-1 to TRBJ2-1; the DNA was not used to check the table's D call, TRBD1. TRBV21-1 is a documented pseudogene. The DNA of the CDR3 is TGTGCCAGCAGCAAAAGACAGGGAGGTGCAGATGAGCAGTTCTTC. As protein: CASSKRQGGADEQFF.